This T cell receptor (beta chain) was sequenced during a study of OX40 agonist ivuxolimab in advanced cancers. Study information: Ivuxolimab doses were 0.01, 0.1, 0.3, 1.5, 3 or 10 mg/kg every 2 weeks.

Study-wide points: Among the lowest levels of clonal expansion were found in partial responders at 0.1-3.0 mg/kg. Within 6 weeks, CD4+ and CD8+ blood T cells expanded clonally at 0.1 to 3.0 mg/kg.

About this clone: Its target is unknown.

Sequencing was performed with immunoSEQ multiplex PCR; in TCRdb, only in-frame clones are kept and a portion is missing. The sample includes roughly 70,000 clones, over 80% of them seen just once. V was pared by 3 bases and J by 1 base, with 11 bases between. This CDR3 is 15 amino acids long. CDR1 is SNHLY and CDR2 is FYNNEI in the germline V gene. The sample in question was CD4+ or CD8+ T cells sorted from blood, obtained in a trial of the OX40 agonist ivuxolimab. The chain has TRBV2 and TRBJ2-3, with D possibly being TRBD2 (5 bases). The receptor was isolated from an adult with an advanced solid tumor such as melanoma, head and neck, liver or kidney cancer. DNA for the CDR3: TGTGCCAGCAGTGAGGGAGCGACTGGCACAGATACGCAGTATTTT. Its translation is CASSEGATGTDTQYF. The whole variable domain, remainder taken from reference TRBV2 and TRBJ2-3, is EPEVTQTPSHQVTQMGQEVILRCVPISNHLYFYWYRQILGQKVEFLVSFYNNEISEKSEIFDDQFSVERPDGSNFTLKIRSTKLEDSAMYFCASSEGATGTDTQYFGPGTRLTVL.